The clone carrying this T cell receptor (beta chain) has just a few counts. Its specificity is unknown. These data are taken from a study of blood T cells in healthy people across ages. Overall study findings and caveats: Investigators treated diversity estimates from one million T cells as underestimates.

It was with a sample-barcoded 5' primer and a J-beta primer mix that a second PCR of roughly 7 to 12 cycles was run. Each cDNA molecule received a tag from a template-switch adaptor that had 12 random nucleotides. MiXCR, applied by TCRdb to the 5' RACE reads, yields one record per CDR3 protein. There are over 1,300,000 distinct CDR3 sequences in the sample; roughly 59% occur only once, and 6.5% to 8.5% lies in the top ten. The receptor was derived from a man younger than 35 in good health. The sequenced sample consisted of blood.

CDR3 in DNA: TGTGCCAGCAGTTTATCGCCGGGACAGGGCTACGAGCAGTACTTC. Its protein is CASSLSPGQGYEQYF. The chain joins TRBV27 to TRBJ2-7, with 9 positions matching TRBD1. The CDR3 contains 15 residues. J was trimmed by 3 bases and V by 0 bases; bases with no gene match: 3. The germline gives CDR1 MNHEY, CDR2 SMNVEV (reference sequence).